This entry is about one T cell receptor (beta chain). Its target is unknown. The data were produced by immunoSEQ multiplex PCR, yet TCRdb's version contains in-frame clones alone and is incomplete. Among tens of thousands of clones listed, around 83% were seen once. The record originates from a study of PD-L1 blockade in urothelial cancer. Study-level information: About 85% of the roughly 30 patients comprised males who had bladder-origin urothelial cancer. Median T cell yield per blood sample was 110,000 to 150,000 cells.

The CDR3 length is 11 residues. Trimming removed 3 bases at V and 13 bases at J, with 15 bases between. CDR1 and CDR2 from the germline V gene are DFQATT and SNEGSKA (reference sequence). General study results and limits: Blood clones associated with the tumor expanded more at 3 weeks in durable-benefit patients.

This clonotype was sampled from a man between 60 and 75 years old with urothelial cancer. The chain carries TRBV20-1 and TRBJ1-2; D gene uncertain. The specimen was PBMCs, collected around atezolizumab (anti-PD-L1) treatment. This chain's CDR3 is CSASLGGRPTF. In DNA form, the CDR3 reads TGCAGTGCTAGTCTCGGCGGGAGACCCACCTTC.